This T cell receptor (beta chain) is from a study of patients and donors after allogeneic stem cell transplantation. The germline V and J ends were trimmed by 0 bases and 4 bases, with 13 bases remaining between them. The CDR3 has 17 residues. TCRdb itself ran the RT-PCR reads through MiXCR, one entry per CDR3 protein. The table lists about 410,000 distinct CDR3 sequences, 16% of them singletons. This clonotype was seen only a few times. The sequencing input was blood, either unsorted or a sorted T cell fraction (not recorded which). The TCR comes from a human donor who was either an allogeneic HSCT recipient or a stem cell or donor lymphocyte infusion donor (not recorded which). It is not recorded whose cells these are; they may come from a transplant donor. This chain connects TRBV12-3 or TRBV12-4 to TRBJ1-6, with unresolved D. This CDR3 is CASSLARFSRYNSPLHF. The CDR3 coding sequence is TGTGCCAGCAGTTTAGCGCGGTTTAGTCGATATAATTCACCCCTCCACTTT.